The next 2 T cell receptor beta chains were all read from a single sample in a study of cytotoxic CD8 clonotypes in ibrutinib-treated CLL. This table comes from immunoSEQ multiplex PCR, and its TCRdb copy is limited to in-frame clones, with some not included. The profile covers around 50,000 clones, with 45% to 70% appearing a single time and roughly 21% taken by the ten largest. The input for sequencing was PBMCs, taken after 24 months of ibrutinib treatment. Receptor source: a human donor with chronic lymphocytic leukemia.

In this sample, this clone turned up many times. The CDR3 here is CASQKPSNTGELFF. In nucleotides, the CDR3 is TGTGCCAGCCAGAAACCATCGAACACCGGGGAGCTGTTTTTT. The chain couples TRBV18 to TRBJ2-2; D unresolved. V was pared by 8 bases and J by 0 bases, with 10 bases between. Looked up from germline, CDR1 is KGHSH and CDR2 is LQKENI. This CDR3 comprises 14 residues.

V gene TRBV19 combines with J gene TRBJ2-5; 8 positions agree with TRBD1. This CDR3 contains 13 residues. The J segment lost 2 bases and the V segment lost 8 bases, leaving 4 bases of the junction unmatched. Germline V gene lookup returns CDR1 LNHDA and CDR2 SQIVND (reference sequence). The CDR3 DNA follows: TGTGCCAGTGGGACAGGCTCTCAAGAGACCCAGTACTTC. Its translation: CASGTGSQETQYF.